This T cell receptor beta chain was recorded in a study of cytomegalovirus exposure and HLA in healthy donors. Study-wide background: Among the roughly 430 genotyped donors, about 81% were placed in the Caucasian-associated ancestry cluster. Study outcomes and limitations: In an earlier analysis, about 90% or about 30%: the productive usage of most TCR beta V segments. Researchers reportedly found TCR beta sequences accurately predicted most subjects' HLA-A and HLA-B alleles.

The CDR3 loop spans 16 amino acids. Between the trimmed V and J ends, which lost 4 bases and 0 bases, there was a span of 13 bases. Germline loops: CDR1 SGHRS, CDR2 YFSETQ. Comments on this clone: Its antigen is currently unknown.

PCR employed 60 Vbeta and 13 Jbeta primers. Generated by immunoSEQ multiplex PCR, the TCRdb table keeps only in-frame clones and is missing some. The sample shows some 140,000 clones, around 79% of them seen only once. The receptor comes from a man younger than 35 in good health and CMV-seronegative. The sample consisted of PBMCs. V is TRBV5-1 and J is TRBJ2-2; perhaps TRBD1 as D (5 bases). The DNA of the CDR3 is TGCGCCAGCAGCGCGACAGTTACATCGAACACCGGGGAGCTGTTTTTT. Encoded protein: CASSATVTSNTGELFF.